The source of this T cell receptor beta chain is a study of cytomegalovirus exposure and HLA in healthy donors. Per the germline V gene, CDR1 is SGHAT and CDR2 is FQDESV (reference sequence). There are 17 residues in the CDR3. V lost 5 bases, J lost 4 bases, and 13 bases stayed unmatched. PCR amplification relied on 60 Vbeta primers (plus 13 Jbeta primers). TCRdb's copy holds only in-frame clones and misses some; the assay was immunoSEQ multiplex PCR. The top ten hold around 4% of the sample, which has about 140,000 clones, about 79% seen once. This sequence joins TRBV11-1 and TRBJ2-7; TRBD2 matches 11 bases. The sequenced sample consisted of PBMCs. The clonotype was recovered from a man aged 35 to 55 in good health and CMV-seropositive. CDR3 region: CASSPSGGSSFSYEQYF. In DNA form, the CDR3 reads TGTGCCAGCAGCCCTAGCGGGGGGAGCTCCTTCTCATACGAGCAGTACTTC.